This T cell receptor (beta chain) originates from a study of cytotoxic CD8 clonotypes in ibrutinib-treated CLL. The germline gives CDR1 SGHRS, CDR2 YFSETQ. This CDR3 comprises 17 residues. Trimming cost V 1 base and J 4 bases, with 21 bases left between them. A 1 in 200,000 to 1 in 1 million T cell depth was the sequencing target. The table came from immunoSEQ multiplex PCR; TCRdb's copy has only in-frame clones and leaves some out. The sample contains tens of thousands of clones, 50% to 70% of which appear only once. This clone was seen more than once but under ten times. This receptor was identified in a human donor with chronic lymphocytic leukemia. The sample consisted of PBMCs, taken at disease progression, from a patient treated with ibrutinib. The chain recombines TRBV5-1 with TRBJ2-7, with unresolved D. CDR3 sequence: CASSLIVRAIHPYEQYF. In nucleotides, the CDR3 is TGCGCCAGCAGCTTGATAGTTAGGGCCATCCATCCTTACGAGCAGTACTTC.